Listed below are T cell receptor beta chains from one sample, sequenced in a study of graft-versus-host responses after intestinal transplantation. Repertoires were generated with immunoSEQ multiplex PCR, while TCRdb's copy carries only in-frame clones and drops some. This sample has thousands of clones, with roughly 29% found just once. The sample consisted of alloreactive CD4+ T cells from a mixed lymphocyte reaction culture, taken before intestinal transplant. The receptors were sampled from a human patient who received an intestinal transplant. Both conserved end residues are part of each CDR3. Each record gives: J gene, D gene, clone size, V gene, CDR3 protein, CDR3 DNA. A D gene is named only where the DNA matches it firmly. A clone size is listed for some rows: how often the clone was seen (once, few, many), or a class if it is expanded.

TRBJ2-1	TRBD1	few	TRBV7-2	CASSRQDRRHNEQFF	TGTGCCAGCAGCCGCCAGGACAGGCGACACAATGAGCAGTTCTTC
TRBJ1-2	NA	once	TRBV28	CASNSPRTQGRGYTF	TGTGCCAGCAACAGCCCACGCACTCAGGGGCGCGGCTACACCTTC
TRBJ1-6	TRBD1	NA	TRBV5-4	CASSRTGTGKSPLHF	TGTGCCAGCAGTAGAACCGGGACAGGGAAATCACCCCTCCACTTT
TRBJ2-7	TRBD1	NA	TRBV7-8	CASSLPGTGDRYEQYF	TGTGCCAGCAGCTTACCCGGGACAGGGGATCGCTACGAGCAGTACTTC
TRBJ1-2	TRBD1	medium-sized	TRBV6-6	CASSPTGDGYTF	TGTGCCAGCAGCCCGACAGGGGATGGCTACACCTTC
TRBJ1-2	TRBD1	NA	TRBV7-3	CASSAGGPHNYGYTF	TGTGCCAGCAGCGCAGGGGGCCCTCATAACTATGGCTACACCTTC
TRBJ2-7	NA	few	TRBV20-1	CSAIGGYEQYF	TGCAGTGCCATTGGAGGCTACGAGCAGTACTTC
TRBJ2-5	NA	NA	TRBV4-2	CASSPGLRGLETQYF	TGTGCCAGCAGCCCGGGACTTCGCGGCTTGGAGACCCAGTACTTC
TRBJ1-1	NA	NA	TRBV7-2	CASSYRVHTEAFF	TGTGCCAGCAGCTACAGGGTCCACACTGAAGCTTTCTTT
TRBJ2-3	TRBD2	few	TRBV11-2	CASSSWTSSTDTQYF	TGTGCCAGCAGCTCATGGACTAGCAGCACAGATACGCAGTATTTT
TRBJ1-6	NA	NA	TRBV19	CASSSAWRAPYNSPLHF	TGTGCCAGTAGTTCCGCGTGGAGGGCCCCTTATAATTCACCCCTCCACTTT
TRBJ2-5	TRBD2	NA	TRBV6-6	CASRPRLAGNQETQYF	TGTGCCAGCAGGCCCAGACTAGCGGGGAACCAAGAGACCCAGTACTTC
TRBJ2-7	NA	NA	TRBV7-8	CASSLGGVVYEQYF	TGTGCCAGCAGCTTAGGGGGGGTTGTCTACGAGCAGTACTTC
TRBJ2-7	NA	few	TRBV18	CASSLGLGSLAEQYF	TGTGCCAGCTCACTGGGGCTGGGCTCCCTTGCCGAGCAGTACTTC
TRBJ1-1	NA	NA	TRBV7-7	CASSLSSATEAFF	TGTGCCAGCAGCTTAAGTAGTGCCACTGAAGCTTTCTTT
TRBJ1-4	NA	medium-sized	TRBV5-1	CASSWGTGTTNEKLFF	TGCGCCAGCAGCTGGGGTACAGGGACAACTAATGAAAAACTGTTTTTT
TRBJ2-7	NA	few	TRBV18	CASSPALAASYEQYF	TGTGCCAGCTCCCCGGCACTAGCCGCGTCGTACGAGCAGTACTTC
TRBJ2-7	TRBD2	NA	TRBV9	CASSVRTSGIGEQYF	TGTGCCAGCAGCGTACGGACTAGCGGGATTGGCGAGCAGTACTTC
TRBJ2-5	NA	few	TRBV21-1	CASTGVQETQYF	TGTGCCAGCACAGGGGTACAAGAGACCCAGTACTTC
TRBJ2-3	TRBD2	NA	TRBV9	CASSVVGLAGGFTDTQYF	TGTGCCAGCAGCGTAGTGGGACTAGCGGGGGGGTTCACAGATACGCAGTATTTT
TRBJ1-6	NA	NA	TRBV10-3	CAISESRVAVTLSSYNSPLHF	TGTGCCATCAGTGAGTCGAGAGTGGCGGTGACCCTGAGCTCCTATAATTCACCCCTCCACTTT
TRBJ2-7	NA	NA	TRBV28	CASSLPTNRVKRYEQYF	TGTGCCAGCAGTTTACCTACAAACAGGGTAAAGCGCTACGAGCAGTACTTC
TRBJ2-3	NA	few	TRBV28	CASSFIRGWGPDTQYF	TGTGCCAGCAGTTTCATTAGGGGCTGGGGGCCAGATACGCAGTATTTT
TRBJ2-5	NA	NA	TRBV19	CASSIDGGETQYF	TGTGCCAGTAGTATAGACGGGGGAGAGACCCAGTACTTC
TRBJ1-5	NA	few	TRBV28	CASSLWAGDSNQPQHF	TGTGCCAGCAGTTTATGGGCAGGGGATAGCAATCAGCCCCAGCATTTT
TRBJ2-3	TRBD2	few	TRBV5-1	CASSPQTSGRLGTQYF	TGCGCCAGCAGCCCCCAGACTAGCGGGAGATTGGGTACGCAGTATTTT
TRBJ2-7	NA	NA	TRBV30	CACNRGGTYEQYF	TGTGCCTGTAACAGGGGGGGCACCTACGAGCAGTACTTC
TRBJ2-2	TRBD2	few	TRBV5-1	CASSPPGTRNTGELFF	TGCGCCAGCAGCCCACCCGGGACTAGGAACACCGGGGAGCTGTTTTTT
TRBJ2-7	TRBD1	NA	TRBV6-1	CASSFLGQGVYEQYF	TGTGCCAGCAGTTTCCTGGGACAGGGCGTCTACGAGCAGTACTTC
TRBJ2-1	NA	NA	TRBV11-3	CASSFGLYNEQFF	TGTGCCAGCAGCTTCGGACTATACAATGAGCAGTTCTTC
TRBJ2-1	NA	few	TRBV9	CASNHGGLNNEQFF	TGTGCCAGCAACCACGGGGGGCTTAACAATGAGCAGTTCTTC
TRBJ2-1	TRBD2	few	TRBV11-3	CASSLVGTINEQFF	TGTGCCAGCAGCTTAGTTGGGACTATTAATGAGCAGTTCTTC
TRBJ2-5	TRBD1	medium-sized	TRBV6-6	CASSYTDRGRGETQYF	TGTGCCAGCAGTTATACGGACAGGGGGCGCGGCGAGACCCAGTACTTC
TRBJ2-2	NA	NA	TRBV7-8	CASSSRHRDRELFF	TGTGCCAGCAGCTCCCGACATCGCGACAGGGAGCTGTTTTTT
TRBJ1-6	NA	NA	TRBV5-1	CASSAGLGTTNSPLHF	TGCGCCAGCAGCGCGGGCCTGGGGACAACAAATTCACCCCTCCACTTT
TRBJ1-2	NA	NA	TRBV4-1	CASSQDSGRAGYTF	TGTGCCAGCAGCCAAGATAGCGGGAGGGCTGGCTACACCTTC
TRBJ2-7	TRBD1	medium-sized	TRBV6-5	CASSYSIGTAYEQYF	TGTGCCAGCAGTTACTCGATCGGGACAGCCTACGAGCAGTACTTC
TRBJ1-2	NA	few	TRBV10-3	CAISGRRNYGYTF	TGTGCCATCAGTGGAAGGAGAAACTATGGCTACACCTTC
TRBJ2-5	NA	few	TRBV4-1	CASSQGFVRVRETQYF	TGCGCCAGCAGCCAAGGTTTTGTCAGGGTTCGAGAGACCCAGTACTTC
TRBJ2-3	NA	NA	TRBV6-5	CASSSISDTSPDTQYF	TGTGCCAGCAGTTCCATCTCTGACACCTCCCCAGATACGCAGTATTTT
TRBJ2-2	TRBD1	few	TRBV4-1	CASSFRDRGPELFF	TGCGCCAGCAGCTTCCGGGACAGGGGCCCTGAGCTGTTTTTT
TRBJ2-3	TRBD2	NA	TRBV28	CASSTGTTTQYF	TGTGCCAGCAGTACGGGGACTACAACGCAGTATTTT
TRBJ2-7	NA	medium-sized	TRBV25-1	CASSGYGQISYEQYF	TGTGCCAGCAGTGGCTACGGACAGATCTCCTACGAGCAGTACTTC
TRBJ2-5	TRBD1	few	TRBV5-1	CASSQNTGGQETQYF	TGCGCCAGCAGCCAAAATACAGGGGGTCAGGAGACCCAGTACTTC
TRBJ1-1	NA	NA	TRBV5-1	CASSLVGGLNTEAFF	TGCGCCAGCAGCTTGGTTGGGGGCCTGAACACTGAAGCTTTCTTT
TRBJ2-7	NA	NA	TRBV7-9	CASSTGTFSYEQYF	TGTGCCAGCAGCACCGGGACATTCTCCTACGAGCAGTACTTC